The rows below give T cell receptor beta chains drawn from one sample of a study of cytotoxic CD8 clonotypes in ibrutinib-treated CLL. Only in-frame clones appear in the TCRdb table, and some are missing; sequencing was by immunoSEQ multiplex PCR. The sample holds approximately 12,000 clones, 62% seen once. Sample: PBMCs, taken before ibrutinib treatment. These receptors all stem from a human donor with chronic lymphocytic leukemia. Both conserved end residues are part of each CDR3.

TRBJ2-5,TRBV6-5,CASSSLQRGWETQYF
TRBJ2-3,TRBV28,CASSFPDRPTDTQYF
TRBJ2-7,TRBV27,CASFSASYEQYF
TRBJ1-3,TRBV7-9,CASSPPSYGLVFQGNTIYF
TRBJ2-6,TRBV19,CASSYGSKSQSRANVLTF
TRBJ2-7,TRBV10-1,CASSGTTGTGSYEQYF
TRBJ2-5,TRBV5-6,CASSLEGGPSQETQYF
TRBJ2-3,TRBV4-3,CASSQGTSGGSTDTQYF
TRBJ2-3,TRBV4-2,CASSQEQLGGYTQYF
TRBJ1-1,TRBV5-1,CASSWEGYTEAFF
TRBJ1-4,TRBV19,CASSAQTGPNEKLFF
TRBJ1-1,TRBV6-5,CASRHREGEAFF
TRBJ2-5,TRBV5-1,CASSSVAGGETQYF
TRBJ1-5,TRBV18,CASSPPPNQPQHF
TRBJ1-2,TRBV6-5,CASSEDRVYGYTF
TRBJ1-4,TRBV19,CASSPRSNEKLFF
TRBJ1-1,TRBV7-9,CASNSIYRGPNTEAFF
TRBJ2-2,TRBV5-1,CASSLGQMNTGELFF
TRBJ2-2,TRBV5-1,CASGGGGGTGELFF
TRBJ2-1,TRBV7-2,CASSPTGGAGADEQFF
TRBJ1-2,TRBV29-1,CSVDGAGGYTF
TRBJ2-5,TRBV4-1,CASSHTDGIQETQYF
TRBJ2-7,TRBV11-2,CASSLRDRVGEQYF
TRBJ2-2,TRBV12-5,CASGPGTGNTGELFF
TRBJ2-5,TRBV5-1,CASSLEETQYF
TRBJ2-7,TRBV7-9,CASSLRAGGFYEQYF
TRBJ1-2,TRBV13,CASSLAGGVGDGYTF
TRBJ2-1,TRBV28,CASSLGLAVLEQFF
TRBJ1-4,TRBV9,CASSGANEKLFF
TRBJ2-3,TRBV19,CASSIRADTQYF
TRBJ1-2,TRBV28,CASSLWGGKNYGYTF
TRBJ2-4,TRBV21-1,CASRTPGLAYSIQYF
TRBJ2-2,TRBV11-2,CASSWGHENTGELFF
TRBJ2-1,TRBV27,CASSFRGGNYNEQFF
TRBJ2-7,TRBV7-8,CASSPRTSGTNYEQYF
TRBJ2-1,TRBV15,CATSRPAALYNEQFF
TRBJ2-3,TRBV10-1,CATSGTSGGDTQYF
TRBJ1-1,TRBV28,CASSVNTEAFF
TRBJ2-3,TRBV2,CASGAGASTDTQYF
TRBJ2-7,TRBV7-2,CASSLEGGHEQYF
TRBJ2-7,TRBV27,CASSLSGTPSYEQYF
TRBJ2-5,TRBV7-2,CASSFGTSGGLTQYF
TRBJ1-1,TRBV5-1,CASSVRQNTEAFF